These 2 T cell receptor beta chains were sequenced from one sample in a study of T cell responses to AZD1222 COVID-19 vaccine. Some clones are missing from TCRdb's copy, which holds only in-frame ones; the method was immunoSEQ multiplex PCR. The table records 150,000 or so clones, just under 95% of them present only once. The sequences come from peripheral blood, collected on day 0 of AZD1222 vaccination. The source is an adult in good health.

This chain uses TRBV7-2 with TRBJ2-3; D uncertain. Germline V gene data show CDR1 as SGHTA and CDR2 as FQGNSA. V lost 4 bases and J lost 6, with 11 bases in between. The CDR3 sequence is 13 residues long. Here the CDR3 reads CASSSTNMDTQYF. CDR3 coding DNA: TGTGCCAGCAGCTCCACAAACATGGATACGCAGTATTTT.

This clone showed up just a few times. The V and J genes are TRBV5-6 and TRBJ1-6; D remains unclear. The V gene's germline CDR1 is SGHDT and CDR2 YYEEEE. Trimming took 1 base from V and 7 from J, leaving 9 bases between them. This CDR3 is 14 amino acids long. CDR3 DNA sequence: TGTGCCAGCAGCTTGAAGGTAGCCAATTCACCCCTCCACTTT. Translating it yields CASSLKVANSPLHF. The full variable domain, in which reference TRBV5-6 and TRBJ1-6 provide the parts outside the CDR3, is DAGVTQSPTHLIKTRGQQVTLRCSPKSGHDTVSWYQQALGQGPQFIFQYYEEEERQRGNFPDRFSGHQFPNYSSELNVNALLLGDSALYLCASSLKVANSPLHFGNGTRLTVT.